This T cell receptor (beta chain) is drawn from a study of sequential checkpoint blockade in melanoma. This clone ranks as medium-sized. As for treatment: randomized to nivolumab then ipilimumab (arm A) or the reverse (arm B). Germline V gene sequence: CDR1 MNHGY, CDR2 SAAAGT. The J segment lost 5 bases and the V segment lost 6 bases, leaving 10 bases of the junction unmatched. This CDR3 has 15 residues. Libraries were prepared by immunoSEQ multiplex PCR; TCRdb keeps only in-frame clonotypes and omits some of them. The sample carries roughly 9,200 clones, around 23% recorded once. Sequenced material: tumor tissue (inferred from file names), taken from a patient given nivolumab and ipilimumab in sequence. The sequence derives from a human donor with melanoma. V gene TRBV6-8 combines with J gene TRBJ1-2, with TRBD1 matching 9 bases. The CDR3: CASSPTGTGFYGYTF. In nucleotides, the CDR3 is TGTGCCAGCAGCCCTACGGGGACAGGGTTTTATGGCTACACCTTC.